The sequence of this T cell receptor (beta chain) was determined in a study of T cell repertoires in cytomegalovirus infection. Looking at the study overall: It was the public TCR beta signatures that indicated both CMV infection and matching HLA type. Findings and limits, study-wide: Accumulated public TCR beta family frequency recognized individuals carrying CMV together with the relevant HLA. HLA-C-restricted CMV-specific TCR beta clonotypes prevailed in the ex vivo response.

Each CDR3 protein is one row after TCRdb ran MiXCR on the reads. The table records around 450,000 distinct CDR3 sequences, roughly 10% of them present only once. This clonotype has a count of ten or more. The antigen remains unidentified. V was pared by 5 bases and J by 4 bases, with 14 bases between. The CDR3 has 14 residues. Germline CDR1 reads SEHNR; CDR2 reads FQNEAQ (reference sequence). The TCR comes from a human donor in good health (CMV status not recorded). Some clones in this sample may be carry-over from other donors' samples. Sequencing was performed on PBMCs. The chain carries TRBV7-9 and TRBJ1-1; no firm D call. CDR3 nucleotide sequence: TGTGCCAGCAGCCTCCAAGGGAAGATCACTGAAGCTTTCTTT. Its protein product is CASSLQGKITEAFF.